These T cell receptor beta chains were read from a single sample in a study of blood T cell repertoires in COVID-19. Assay: immunoSEQ multiplex PCR; the TCRdb copy retains only in-frame clones and omits some. The top ten hold 18% of the sample, which has about 62,000 clones, 80% to 90% seen once. The source material was peripheral blood. All receptors derive from a woman aged 55-70 years with COVID-19, enrolled during active disease. The conserved cysteine and the conserved F or W are not part of the CDR3 here. A D gene is named only where the DNA matches it firmly.

D gene,V gene,CDR3 protein
TRBD2,TRBV7-6,ASSLGREGPYEQY
NA,TRBV11-2,ASSLPQGHEQY
TRBD2,TRBV28,ASSSRGGPSYEQY
TRBD1,TRBV5-1,ASSTGTAPTYNSPLH
TRBD1,TRBV28,ASRPQGVYGYT
TRBD1,TRBV4-2,ASSQGGQGANGYT
TRBD1,TRBV11-3,ASSPRQGVSDTQY
NA,TRBV14,ASSQRQSGKLF
TRBD2,TRBV11-3,ASSFGGEGGEQY
TRBD2,TRBV3-1/TRBV3-2,ASSVLRSGARLYNEQF
TRBD1,TRBV7-2,ASSRRWGQGGSGANVLT
NA,TRBV7-8,ASSPGFPSGEAF
TRBD2,TRBV27,ASSTLAGAGYEQY
NA,TRBV6-5,ASIPGGNYGYT
NA,TRBV5-1,ATRRSNPDTQPQH
TRBD1,TRBV19,ASRQGAGELF
TRBD2,TRBV7-3,ASTLNGRAQETQY
NA,TRBV30,AWSGTAEQY
NA,TRBV6-6,ASSYAGRNSPLH
TRBD1,TRBV9,ASSPNSGTGYGYT
NA,TRBV5-1,ASSLDPQENTEAF
NA,TRBV4-1,ASSQAETATYGYT
NA,TRBV15,ATSRGGEAAQLF
NA,TRBV13,ASSGTTSGNTIY
NA,TRBV3-1/TRBV3-2,ASSQVSQGGYT
TRBD2,TRBV27,ASSVLAGGPDTQY
NA,TRBV7-2,ASSLGRSNEQF
NA,TRBV14,ASSQGSGQIQETQY
NA,TRBV5-1,ASSLGSGFQETQY
TRBD1,TRBV5-4,ASSEAGGREKLF
TRBD2,TRBV6-1,ASSDGLAVDTQY
NA,TRBV15,ATSRDRGDRRYNEQF
TRBD2,TRBV6-2/TRBV6-3,ASSYHSGRGNEQF
NA,TRBV9,ASSVGSENTEAF
NA,TRBV9,ASSLTGTYNEQF
TRBD1,TRBV12-3/TRBV12-4,ASIKGQGNGYT